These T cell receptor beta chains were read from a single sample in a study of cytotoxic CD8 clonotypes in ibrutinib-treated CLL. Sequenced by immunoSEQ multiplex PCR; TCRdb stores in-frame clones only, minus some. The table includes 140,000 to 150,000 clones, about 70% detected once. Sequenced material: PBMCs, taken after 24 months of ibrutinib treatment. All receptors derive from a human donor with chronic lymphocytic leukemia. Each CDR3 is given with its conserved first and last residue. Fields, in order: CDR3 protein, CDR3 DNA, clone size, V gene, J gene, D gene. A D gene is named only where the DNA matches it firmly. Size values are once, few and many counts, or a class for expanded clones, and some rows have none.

CASSAEAGVNQPQHF	TGTGCCAGCTCCGCTGAGGCGGGGGTCAATCAGCCCCAGCATTTT	-	TRBV6-1	TRBJ1-5	-
CASTSGQGYNSPLHF	TGCGCCAGCACATCCGGACAGGGCTATAATTCACCCCTCCACTTT	once	TRBV5-1	TRBJ1-6	TRBD1
CAARPLWAGFNEQFF	TGTGCCGCCCGCCCCCTGTGGGCGGGGTTCAATGAGCAGTTCTTC	-	TRBV28	TRBJ2-1	-
CASSGRGFPYEQYF	TGTGCCAGTTCAGGCAGGGGGTTCCCCTACGAGCAGTACTTC	-	TRBV19	TRBJ2-7	TRBD1
CASSPRERGGDTQYF	TGCGCCAGCAGCCCCCGGGAGCGAGGAGGGGATACGCAGTATTTT	once	TRBV5-1	TRBJ2-3	-
CAWGTGPNNSPLHF	TGTGCCTGGGGCACCGGACCCAATAATTCACCCCTCCACTTT	once	TRBV30	TRBJ1-6	-
CASSPRTSGRGEQYF	TGTGCCAGCAGTCCACGGACTAGCGGGAGGGGTGAGCAGTACTTC	-	TRBV28	TRBJ2-7	TRBD2
CASQSAGQETQYF	TGTGCCAGCCAATCAGCGGGGCAAGAGACCCAGTACTTC	-	TRBV27	TRBJ2-5	TRBD2
CASSLVVSGAEAFF	TGTGCCAGCAGCTTAGTTGTATCAGGTGCCGAAGCTTTCTTT	once	TRBV7-8	TRBJ1-1	-
CASSVGLVPNEQFF	TGTGCCAGCAGCGTAGGACTAGTCCCCAATGAGCAGTTCTTC	few	TRBV9	TRBJ2-1	-
CASSFGLGETQYF	TGTGCCAGCAGCTTCGGACTGGGAGAGACCCAGTACTTC	-	TRBV6-5	TRBJ2-5	-
CASRLAGDNEQFF	TGCGCCAGCAGACTAGCGGGGGACAATGAGCAGTTCTTC	-	TRBV10-2	TRBJ2-1	TRBD2
CAPQGGLEGRLDEQFF	TGTGCCCCACAGGGAGGGTTGGAGGGCCGGTTGGATGAGCAGTTCTTC	once	TRBV19	TRBJ2-1	-
CASSRWGAPRDGYTF	TGCGCCAGCAGCCGGTGGGGGGCACCGAGGGATGGCTACACCTTC	-	TRBV5-1	TRBJ1-2	-
CAILGLAGEGEQYF	TGTGCCATCTTGGGGCTAGCGGGGGAGGGCGAGCAGTACTTC	-	TRBV28	TRBJ2-7	TRBD2
CASSSLGRDTEAFF	TGTGCCAGCAGCTCCTTGGGGAGGGACACTGAAGCTTTCTTT	-	TRBV7-9	TRBJ1-1	-
CASYTSALSGAEQYF	TGTGCCAGTTATACATCAGCCCTTTCGGGGGCCGAGCAGTACTTC	-	TRBV28	TRBJ2-7	-
CASSELGREERAFF	TGTGCCAGCAGTGAATTGGGCAGGGAGGAACGAGCTTTCTTT	-	TRBV2	TRBJ1-1	-
CASSLAGRNEQFF	TGTGCCAGCAGCTTAGCGGGGCGCAATGAGCAGTTCTTC	-	TRBV7-2	TRBJ2-1	-
CATSRIGEKLFF	TGTGCCACCAGCAGGATTGGGGAAAAACTGTTTTTT	once	TRBV15	TRBJ1-4	-
CATGTPPWATQYF	TGTGCCACCGGGACCCCGCCGTGGGCGACCCAGTACTTC	once	TRBV27	TRBJ2-5	-
CASSPQDQETQYF	TGTGCCAGCAGCCCCCAAGACCAAGAGACCCAGTACTTC	-	TRBV7-3	TRBJ2-5	-
CASSLPSGTDSYEQYF	TGTGCCAGCAGCTTACCAAGCGGGACGGACTCCTACGAGCAGTACTTC	-	TRBV11-1	TRBJ2-7	TRBD2
CASSYGSSYNEQFF	TGTGCCAGCAGTTACGGCAGCTCCTACAATGAGCAGTTCTTC	-	TRBV27	TRBJ2-1	-
CASSPGQGREKLFF	TGTGCCAGCAGCCCGGGACAGGGTCGTGAAAAACTGTTTTTT	many	TRBV7-9	TRBJ1-4	TRBD1
CASSQDRRLGYTF	TGCGCCAGCAGCCAAGATCGACGGTTAGGCTACACCTTC	few	TRBV4-1	TRBJ1-2	-
CASSLGTGRTGELFF	TGTGCCAGCAGTTTAGGGACAGGGCGGACCGGGGAGCTGTTTTTT	-	TRBV27	TRBJ2-2	TRBD1
CASSSPGQGWELFF	TGTGCCAGCAGTTCCCCGGGACAGGGGTGGGAGCTGTTTTTT	-	TRBV28	TRBJ2-2	TRBD1
CASSRQGGGYEQYF	TGTGCCAGCTCCCGCCAGGGGGGGGGCTACGAGCAGTACTTC	once	TRBV18	TRBJ2-7	-
CASRQGRDSGYTF	TGTGCCAGCAGACAGGGGAGGGATAGTGGCTACACCTTC	-	TRBV5-4	TRBJ1-2	TRBD1
CASSLGQLDFTDTQYF	TGTGCCAGCAGCTTAGGGCAGTTGGACTTTACAGATACGCAGTATTTT	-	TRBV11-2	TRBJ2-3	-
CASSPRPNTGELFF	TGTGCCAGCTCACCAAGACCGAACACCGGGGAGCTGTTTTTT	-	TRBV18	TRBJ2-2	-
CASSPARGVAGGQETQYF	TGTGCCAGCAGCCCCGCCCGGGGGGTAGCGGGGGGACAAGAGACCCAGTACTTC	few	TRBV5-5	TRBJ2-5	TRBD2
CASSQDRRRGAEKLFF	TGCGCCAGCAGCCAAGATCGTCGTAGGGGCGCAGAAAAACTGTTTTTT	once	TRBV4-1	TRBJ1-4	-
CASSEARVGNEQFF	TGTGCCAGCAGTGAGGCCAGGGTGGGCAATGAGCAGTTCTTC	once	TRBV2	TRBJ2-1	-
CASSRRTGGGYTF	TGTGCCAGCAGCCGTAGGACAGGGGGTGGCTACACCTTC	once	TRBV6-5	TRBJ1-2	TRBD1
CASSASGGRPDTQYF	TGCGCCAGCAGCGCTAGTGGGGGGAGGCCAGATACGCAGTATTTT	-	TRBV5-1	TRBJ2-3	-
CASSFGGGPTDTQYF	TGTGCCAGCAGCTTTGGGGGGGGCCCCACAGATACGCAGTATTTT	-	TRBV13	TRBJ2-3	-
CASSSGLAGGFTYNEQFF	TGTGCCAGCAGCTCCGGACTAGCGGGGGGTTTCACCTACAATGAGCAGTTCTTC	few	TRBV5-8	TRBJ2-1	TRBD2
CASSPRAGEQYF	TGTGCCAGCAGCCCACGGGCGGGGGAGCAGTACTTC	-	TRBV28	TRBJ2-7	-
CASSEGVGYNSPLHF	TGTGCCAGCAGTGAAGGGGTTGGCTATAATTCACCCCTCCACTTT	many	TRBV2	TRBJ1-6	-
CASSLGGRSGANVLTF	TGTGCCAGCAGCTTGGGAGGGAGGTCTGGGGCCAACGTCCTGACTTTC	-	TRBV5-4	TRBJ2-6	-
CASRYNTEAFF	TGTGCCAGCAGGTACAACACTGAAGCTTTCTTT	many	TRBV6-6	TRBJ1-1	-
CSVEGRERSYNEQFF	TGCAGCGTTGAAGGGCGGGAGCGGTCCTACAATGAGCAGTTCTTC	-	TRBV29-1	TRBJ2-1	TRBD2
CASSPGTGPTGELFF	TGTGCCAGCTCACCGGGGACAGGGCCCACCGGGGAGCTGTTTTTT	-	TRBV18	TRBJ2-2	TRBD1
CASRLGRTSGPQETQYF	TGTGCAAGTCGCTTAGGGCGGACTAGCGGGCCACAAGAGACCCAGTACTTC	many	TRBV12-2	TRBJ2-5	-
CASSLVASGGPSTDTQYF	TGTGCCAGCAGCTTAGTGGCTAGCGGGGGGCCTAGCACAGATACGCAGTATTTT	-	TRBV7-2	TRBJ2-3	TRBD2
CASSPSGLAGKETQYF	TGTGCCAGCAGCCCGTCGGGACTAGCGGGCAAAGAGACCCAGTACTTC	-	TRBV9	TRBJ2-5	TRBD2